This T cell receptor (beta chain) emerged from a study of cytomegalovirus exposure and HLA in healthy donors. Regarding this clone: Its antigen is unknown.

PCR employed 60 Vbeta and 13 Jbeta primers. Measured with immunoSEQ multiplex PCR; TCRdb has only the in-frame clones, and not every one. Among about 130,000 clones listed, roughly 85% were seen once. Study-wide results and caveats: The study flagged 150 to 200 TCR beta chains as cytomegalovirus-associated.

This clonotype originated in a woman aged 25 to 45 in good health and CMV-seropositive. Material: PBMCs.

CDR3 protein: CASSRTSGTLGEQYF. In DNA form, the CDR3 reads TGCGCCAGCAGCAGGACTAGCGGGACCCTAGGGGAGCAGTACTTC. The chain recombines TRBV10-1 with TRBJ2-7; 12 bases line up with TRBD2. Germline assignment: CDR1 WNHNN and CDR2 SYGVQD (reference sequence). The V gene end was trimmed by 6 bases and the J gene end by 7 bases; junction bases not matched to a gene: 10. The CDR3 runs 15 residues.